These 4 T cell receptor beta chains were all obtained from the same sample, sequenced in a study of cytomegalovirus exposure and HLA in healthy donors (dated by TCRdb to the late 2010s). The library was built by means of the immunoSEQ multiplex PCR assay. For the multiplex PCR, a mixture combining 60 forward primers for TCR Vbeta segments and 13 reverse primers for TCR Jbeta segments was used. TCRdb mirrors the immuneACCESS table, restricted to in-frame sequences. Some clones are absent from its copies; in checked studies, under half trace to an unresolved V gene, and the reason for the others is unknown. The sample table gives 200,000 to 250,000 clones. Together, the top ten hold about 1% of the sample. The sequenced material came from PBMCs. The source is a woman under 40 in good health and CMV-seropositive.

This rearrangement joins TRBV10-2 to TRBJ1-1; D is unresolved. CDR3 length equals 14 residues. Germline lookup yields CDR1 WSHSY and CDR2 SAAADI. Trimming removed 6 bases from V and 1 base from J, with 12 bases in between. CDR3 in amino acids: CASRNHRTNTEAFF. CDR3 in DNA: TGCGCCAGCAGAAATCACAGAACGAACACTGAAGCTTTCTTT.

The J gene is TRBJ2-5, the V gene TRBV6-5, with D possibly matching TRBD1 (5 bases). The CDR3 has 14 amino acids. The germline V gene has CDR1 MNHEY and CDR2 SVGAGI. The germline V and J ends were trimmed by 6 bases and 4 bases, with 15 bases remaining between them. The CDR3 DNA reads TGTGCCAGCAGCCTTGACAGCCTAGGAGAGACCCAGTACTTC. Protein product: CASSLDSLGETQYF.

As for this clone: Other DNA sequences in the same sample also yield this CDR3. The chain carries TRBV20-1 and TRBJ1-1; maybe TRBD1 (5 bases). Trimming removed 6 bases from V and 1 base from J, with 6 bases in between. Germline CDR1 is DFQATT and CDR2 is SNEGSKA (reference sequence). This CDR3 is 11 amino acids long. CDR3 in DNA: TGCAGTGCGCAGGGGAACACTGAAGCTTTCTTT. It encodes CSAQGNTEAFF.

The chain couples TRBV9 to TRBJ1-2, with 8 bases aligning to TRBD1. The germline V gene encodes CDR1 SGDLS and CDR2 YYNGEE. The junction had 6 bases not matched to a gene; V was cut back by 0 bases and J by 8 bases. This CDR3 has 14 residues. The CDR3 is CASSVGQGKLGYTF. CDR3 sequence (DNA): TGTGCCAGCAGCGTAGGACAGGGGAAGCTGGGCTACACCTTC. Supplemented by reference TRBV9 and TRBJ1-2, the full variable domain reads DSGVTQTPKHLITATGQRVTLRCSPRSGDLSVYWYQQSLDQGLQFLIQYYNGEERAKGNILERFSAQQFPDLHSELNLSSLELGDSALYFCASSVGQGKLGYTFGSGTRLTVV.